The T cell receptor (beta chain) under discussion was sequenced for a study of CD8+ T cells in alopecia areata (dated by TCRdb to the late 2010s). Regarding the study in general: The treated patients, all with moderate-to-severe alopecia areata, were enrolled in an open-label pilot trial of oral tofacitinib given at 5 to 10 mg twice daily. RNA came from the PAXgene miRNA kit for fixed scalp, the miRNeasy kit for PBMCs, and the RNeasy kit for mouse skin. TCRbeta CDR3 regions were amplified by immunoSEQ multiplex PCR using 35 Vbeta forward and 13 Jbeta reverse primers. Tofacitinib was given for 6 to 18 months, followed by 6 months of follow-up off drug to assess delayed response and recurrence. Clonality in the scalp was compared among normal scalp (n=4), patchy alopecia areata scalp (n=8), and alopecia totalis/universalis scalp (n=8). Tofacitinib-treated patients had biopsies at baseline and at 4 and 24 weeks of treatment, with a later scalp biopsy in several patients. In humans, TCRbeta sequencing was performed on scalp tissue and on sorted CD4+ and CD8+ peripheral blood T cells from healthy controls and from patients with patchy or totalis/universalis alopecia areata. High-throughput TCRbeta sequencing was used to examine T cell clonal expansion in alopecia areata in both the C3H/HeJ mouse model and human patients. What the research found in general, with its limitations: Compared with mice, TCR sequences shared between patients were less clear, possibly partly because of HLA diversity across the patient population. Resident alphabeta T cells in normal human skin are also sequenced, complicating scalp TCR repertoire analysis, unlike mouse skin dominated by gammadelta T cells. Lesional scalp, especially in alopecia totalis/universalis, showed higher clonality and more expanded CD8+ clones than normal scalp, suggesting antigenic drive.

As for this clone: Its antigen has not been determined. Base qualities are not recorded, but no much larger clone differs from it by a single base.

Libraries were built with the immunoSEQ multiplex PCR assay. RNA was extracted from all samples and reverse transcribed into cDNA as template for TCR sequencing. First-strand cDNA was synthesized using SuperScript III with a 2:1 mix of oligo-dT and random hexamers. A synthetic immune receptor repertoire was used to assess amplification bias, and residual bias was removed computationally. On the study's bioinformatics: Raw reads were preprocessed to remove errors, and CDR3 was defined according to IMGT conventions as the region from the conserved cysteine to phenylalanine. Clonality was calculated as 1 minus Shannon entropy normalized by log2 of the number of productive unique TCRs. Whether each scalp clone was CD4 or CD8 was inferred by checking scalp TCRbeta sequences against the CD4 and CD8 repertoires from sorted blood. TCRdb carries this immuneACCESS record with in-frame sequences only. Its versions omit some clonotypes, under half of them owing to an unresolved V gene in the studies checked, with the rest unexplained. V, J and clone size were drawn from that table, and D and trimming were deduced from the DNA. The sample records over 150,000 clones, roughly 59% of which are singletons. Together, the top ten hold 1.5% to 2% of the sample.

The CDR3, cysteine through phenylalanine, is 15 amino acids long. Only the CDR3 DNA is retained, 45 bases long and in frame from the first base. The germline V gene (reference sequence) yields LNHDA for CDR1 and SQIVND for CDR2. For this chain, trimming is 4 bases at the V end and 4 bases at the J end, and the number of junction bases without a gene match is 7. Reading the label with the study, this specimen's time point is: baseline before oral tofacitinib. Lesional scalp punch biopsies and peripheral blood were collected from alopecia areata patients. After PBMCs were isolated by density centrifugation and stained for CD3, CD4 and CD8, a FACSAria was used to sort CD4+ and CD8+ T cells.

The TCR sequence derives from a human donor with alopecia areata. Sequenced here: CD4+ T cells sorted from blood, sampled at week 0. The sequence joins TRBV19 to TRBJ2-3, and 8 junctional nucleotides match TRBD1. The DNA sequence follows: TGTGCCAGTAGTAAGGGCGCAGGGGGCCCAGATACGCAGTATTTT. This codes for CASSKGAGGPDTQYF.